The clone carrying this TCR beta chain was seen only a few times. The CDR3 contains 14 residues. Deletions cut 1 base from V and 3 bases from J, with 7 bases between. Germline V gene data show CDR1 as MDHEN and CDR2 as SYDVKM. The data belong to a study of blood T cell repertoires in COVID-19. Assay used: immunoSEQ multiplex PCR; TCRdb lists only in-frame clones, some missing. The sample includes 110,000 to 150,000 clones, over 70% of them seen just once. The rearrangement links TRBV28 to TRBJ2-1; a weak D match, TRBD1 (5 bases). The TCR comes from a woman aged 60 to 75 with acute or convalescent COVID-19. Sequenced material: peripheral blood. CDR3 loop: CASSLSGYYNEQFF. CDR3 coding DNA: TGTGCCAGCAGTTTATCAGGGTACTACAATGAGCAGTTCTTC. Looking up the rest from reference TRBV28 and TRBJ2-1 gives the full variable domain: DVKVTQSSRYLVKRTGEKVFLECVQDMDHENMFWYRQDPGLGLRLIYFSYDVKMKEKGDIPEGYSVSREKKERFSLILESASTNQTSMYLCASSLSGYYNEQFFGPGTRLTVL.